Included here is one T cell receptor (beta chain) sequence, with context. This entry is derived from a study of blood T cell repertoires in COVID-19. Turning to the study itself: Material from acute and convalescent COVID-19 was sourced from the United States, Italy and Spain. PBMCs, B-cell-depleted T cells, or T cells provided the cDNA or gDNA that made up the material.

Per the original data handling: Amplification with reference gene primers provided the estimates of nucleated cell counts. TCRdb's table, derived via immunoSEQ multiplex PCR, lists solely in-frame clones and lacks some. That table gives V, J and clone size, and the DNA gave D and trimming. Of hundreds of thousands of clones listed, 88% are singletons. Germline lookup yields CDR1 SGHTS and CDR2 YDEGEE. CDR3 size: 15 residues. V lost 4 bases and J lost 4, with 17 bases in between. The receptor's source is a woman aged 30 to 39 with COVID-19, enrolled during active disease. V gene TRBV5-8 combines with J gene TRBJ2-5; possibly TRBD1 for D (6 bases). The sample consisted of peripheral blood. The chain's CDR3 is CASSLTGTKAETQYF. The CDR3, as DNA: TGTGCCAGCAGCCTAACAGGGACGAAAGCAGAGACCCAGTACTTC.